This T cell receptor (beta chain) was sequenced in a study of T cell clonotyping in hematopoietic cell transplantation. Findings and limits, study-wide: Without cell sorting, CD4 versus CD8 contributions remain unresolved.

V was clipped by 0 bases and J by 5 bases; unmatched bases: 10. The germline gives CDR1 SGHRS, CDR2 YFSETQ. The CDR3 covers 16 residues. With regard to this clone: The target antigen is unknown.

TCRdb keeps only in-frame clones here, not all; method: immunoSEQ multiplex PCR. Among roughly 46,000 clones listed, approximately 82% were seen once. As for time point: recipient sample about 28 days before transplant, after cytoreduction. The sequence derives from a man between 60 and 75 years old with myelodysplastic syndrome. Some clones in this sample may be carry-over from other donors' samples. This chain joins TRBV5-1 and TRBJ2-7, with TRBD2 matching 8 bases. Sequencing was performed on peripheral blood mononuclear cells, taken before stem cell transplant. CDR3 protein: CASSLDRGGVFHEQYF. CDR3 bases: TGCGCCAGCAGCTTGGATCGGGGGGGCGTCTTCCACGAGCAGTACTTC. The variable domain in full, with the rest retrieved from reference TRBV5-1 and TRBJ2-7, is KAGVTQTPRYLIKTRGQQVTLSCSPISGHRSVSWYQQTPGQGLQFLFEYFSETQRNKGNFPGRFSGRQFSNSRSEMNVSTLELGDSALYLCASSLDRGGVFHEQYFGPGTRLTVT.